The 7 T cell receptor beta chains given below trace back to one sample, sequenced in a study of monozygotic twins with cystic fibrosis. Generated by immunoSEQ multiplex PCR, the TCRdb table keeps only in-frame clones and is missing some. The sample lists under 20,000 clones, about 90% occurring once. Material: blood. The receptors here all came from a girl aged 2 to 10 with cystic fibrosis.

The gene calls are TRBV27 and TRBJ1-2; 7 bases line up with TRBD1. CDR3 size: 14 residues. V lost 6 bases and J lost 0; bases outside the gene matches: 4. CDR1 and CDR2 (germline): MNHEY, SMNVEV (reference sequence). CDR3 protein: CASSLQGTNYGYTF. Written as DNA, the CDR3 is TGTGCCAGCAGCTTACAGGGGACTAACTATGGCTACACCTTC.

V usage is TRBV29-1 and J usage is TRBJ2-5, with D hard to call. The DNA end is a closer match to TRBJ2-7, so the J assignment may be wrong. Germline values: CDR1 SQVTM, CDR2 ANQGSEA. This CDR3 region has 12 residues. CDR3 region: CSAGSSSYEQYF. CDR3 DNA sequence: TGCAGCGCAGGCAGCAGCTCCTACGAGCAGTACTTC.

The chain couples TRBV27 to TRBJ1-2, with D possibly matching TRBD1 (6 bases). Trimming pared 4 bases from V and 3 bases from J, leaving 12 bases between. The CDR3 sequence is 14 residues long. Germline loops: CDR1 MNHEY, CDR2 SMNVEV (reference sequence). The CDR3 protein is CASSSHREHYGYTF. The CDR3 nucleotides are TGTGCCAGCAGTTCCCACAGGGAGCACTATGGCTACACCTTC.

The CDR3 protein is CASSYNPQGLVEKLFF. CDR3 DNA: TGTGCCAGCAGTTACAACCCACAGGGGCTCGTCGAAAAACTGTTTTTT. The rearrangement uses TRBV6-6 and TRBJ1-4, with 7 bases lining up with TRBD1. Germline CDR1 MNHNY, CDR2 SVGAGI (reference sequence). J was trimmed by 8 bases and V by 2 bases; bases with no gene match: 11. The CDR3 totals 16 residues.

The gene calls are TRBV29-1 and TRBJ1-1; D call uncertain. Trimming removed 3 bases from V and 2 bases from J, with 16 bases in between. This CDR3 region has 15 residues. Looked up from germline, CDR1 is SQVTM and CDR2 is ANQGSEA. DNA for the CDR3: TGCAGCGTTGATTCAAGGGCGGGAACAAACACTGAAGCTTTCTTT. This gives the protein CSVDSRAGTNTEAFF.

The J gene is TRBJ2-5, the V gene TRBV19; TRBD1 is a possible D gene (6 bases). Trimming shortened V by 6 bases and J by 1 base, and 15 bases separated the two germline ends. This CDR3 contains 15 residues. Germline CDR1 and CDR2: LNHDA and SQIVND (reference sequence). The CDR3 is CASSLQGLPQETQYF. The CDR3 DNA is TGTGCCAGTAGCCTCCAGGGGCTACCCCAAGAGACCCAGTACTTC. Variable domain in full (rest from reference TRBV19 and TRBJ2-5): DGGITQSPKYLFRKEGQNVTLSCEQNLNHDAMYWYRQDPGQGLRLIYYSQIVNDFQKGDIAEGYSVSREKKESFPLTVTSAQKNPTAFYLCASSLQGLPQETQYFGPGTRLLVL.

The rearrangement links TRBV5-1 to TRBJ2-3, with TRBD2 as a possible D gene (5 bases). The CDR3 has 16 residues. Germline CDR1 and CDR2: SGHRS and YFSETQ. Trimming shortened V by 0 bases and J by 1 base, and 12 bases separated the two germline ends. CDR3 region: CASSLAPGSGTDTQYF. CDR3 nucleotides: TGCGCCAGCAGCTTGGCCCCGGGGTCGGGCACAGATACGCAGTATTTT.